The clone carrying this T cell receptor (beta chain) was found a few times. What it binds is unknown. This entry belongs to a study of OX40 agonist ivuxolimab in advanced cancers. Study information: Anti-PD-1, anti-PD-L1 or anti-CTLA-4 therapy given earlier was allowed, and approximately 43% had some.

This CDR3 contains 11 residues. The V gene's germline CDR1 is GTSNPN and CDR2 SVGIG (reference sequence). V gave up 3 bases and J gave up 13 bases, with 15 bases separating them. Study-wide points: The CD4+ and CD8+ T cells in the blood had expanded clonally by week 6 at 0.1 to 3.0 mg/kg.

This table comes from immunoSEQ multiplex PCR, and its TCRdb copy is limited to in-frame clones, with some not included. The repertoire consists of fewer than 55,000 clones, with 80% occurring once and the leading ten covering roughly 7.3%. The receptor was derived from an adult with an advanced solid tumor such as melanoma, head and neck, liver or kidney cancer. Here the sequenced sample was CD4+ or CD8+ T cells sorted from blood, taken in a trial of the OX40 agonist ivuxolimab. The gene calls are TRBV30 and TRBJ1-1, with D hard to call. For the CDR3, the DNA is TGTGCCTGGAGACTTGCCGAGGCCGGTTTCTTT. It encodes CAWRLAEAGFF. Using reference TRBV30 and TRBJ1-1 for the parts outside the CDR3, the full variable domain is SQTIHQWPATLVQPVGSPLSLECTVEGTSNPNLYWYRQAAGRGLQLLFYSVGIGQISSEVPQNLSASRPQDRQFILSSKKLLLSDSGFYLCAWRLAEAGFFGQGTRLTVV.